These T cell receptor beta chains were read from a single sample in a study of blood T cell repertoires in COVID-19. Produced via immunoSEQ multiplex PCR; TCRdb's table is partial and in-frame only. The profile shows over 90,000 clones, roughly 87% of them singletons. The sequenced material came from peripheral blood. The receptors were gathered from a human donor in a cohort sampled during active COVID-19. Each CDR3 is given with its conserved first and last residue. The D gene is left open where the match is weak. Clone size is shown for a subset of rows, as once, few, many or a class of expanded clone.

>TRBJ2-5|TRBD2|NA|TRBV30
TGTGCCTCGACTAGCGGGGCGGAGACCCAGTACTTC
CASTSGAETQYF
>TRBJ2-5|NA|NA|TRBV21-1
TGTGCCAGCAGCACCGTTTTACAGGGGGTAGCGGGCAAGGAGACCCAGTACTTC
CASSTVLQGVAGKETQYF
>TRBJ2-7|NA|NA|TRBV2
TGTGCCAGCAGTGAGCGGGGCGCTTCCTACGAGCAGTACTTC
CASSERGASYEQYF
>TRBJ2-1|TRBD2|once|TRBV11-2
TGTGCCAGCAGCTTATGGACTAGCGGGAGCTATGAGCAGTTCTTC
CASSLWTSGSYEQFF
>TRBJ2-3|TRBD2|NA|TRBV24-1
TGTGCCACCAGTGATTTAGGACTAGCGGGAGGAGACACAGATACGCAGTATTTT
CATSDLGLAGGDTDTQYF
>TRBJ2-3|TRBD1|NA|TRBV11-3
TGTGCCAGCAGCTTAGGAGGGGGCCCAGATACGCAGTATTTT
CASSLGGGPDTQYF
>TRBJ1-5|NA|NA|TRBV5-1
TGCGCCAGCAGCTACCAGGGTGGCGGCCAGCCCCAGCATTTT
CASSYQGGGQPQHF
>TRBJ2-3|NA|NA|TRBV12-3/TRBV12-4
TGTGCCAGCATGAGGGATACGCAGTATTTT
CASMRDTQYF
>TRBJ2-7|NA|NA|TRBV5-5
TGTGCCAGCAGCTACCTAGCTGGTACCTACGAGCAGTACTTC
CASSYLAGTYEQYF
>TRBJ1-5|NA|few|TRBV7-2
TGTGCCAGCAGTGCGCGGGGGCATCAGCCCCAGCATTTT
CASSARGHQPQHF
>TRBJ1-4|TRBD1|NA|TRBV5-6
TGTGCCAGCAGCTACGGACAGGGCGCCGGGTTTGGTGAAAAACTGTTTTTT
CASSYGQGAGFGEKLFF
>TRBJ2-2|TRBD1|NA|TRBV28
TGTGCCAGCAACACGGGACAGGGGACCGGGGAGCTGTTTTTT
CASNTGQGTGELFF
>TRBJ2-1|TRBD2|NA|TRBV4-1
TGCGCCAGCAGCCAGGCGCTAGCGGGGGCTTACAATGAGCAGTTCTTC
CASSQALAGAYNEQFF
>TRBJ2-5|NA|NA|TRBV9
TGTGCCAGCAGCCCCCGTGGGGGGAACGGGGAGGCCCAGTACTTC
CASSPRGGNGEAQYF
>TRBJ2-6|NA|NA|TRBV6-4
TGTGCCAGCAGTGAAGGGGGTTCGGGGGCCAACGTCCTGACTTTC
CASSEGGSGANVLTF
>TRBJ2-5|NA|NA|TRBV7-6
TGTGCCAGCAGCTTAGGCTCCGGGGGAAAAGAGACCCAGTACTTC
CASSLGSGGKETQYF
>TRBJ2-7|TRBD1|NA|TRBV5-1
TGCGCCAGCAGGTCTGGGACAGGGCAATCCTACGAGCAGTACTTC
CASRSGTGQSYEQYF
>TRBJ2-2|TRBD2|NA|TRBV6-2/TRBV6-3
TGTGCCAGCAGTTTACGGGGACTAGCGGGAGGCACCGGGGAGCTGTTTTTT
CASSLRGLAGGTGELFF
>TRBJ1-2|NA|NA|TRBV6-5
TGTGCCAGCAGTTCTCCAAGTGCCGGTACAGGTGGCTACACCTTC
CASSSPSAGTGGYTF
>TRBJ1-6|TRBD1|NA|TRBV27
TGTGCCAGCAGTTTAGGGACAGGGTTCAATTCACCCCTCCACTTT
CASSLGTGFNSPLHF
>TRBJ2-2|TRBD2|NA|TRBV7-8
TGTGCCAGCATCCAACTAGCGGAAACCGGGGAGCTGTTTTTT
CASIQLAETGELFF
>TRBJ2-3|TRBD2|NA|TRBV24-1
TGTGCCACCAGTGATCCCGGGACTAGCGGGAGTTTCACAGATACGCAGTATTTT
CATSDPGTSGSFTDTQYF
>TRBJ2-5|NA|NA|TRBV10-3
TGTGCCATCAGTGCTGATTCGAGTGTAGAGACCCAGTACTTC
CAISADSSVETQYF
>TRBJ2-1|TRBD1|NA|TRBV5-4
TGTGCCAGCAGCAGAACAGGGGTTCGTGAGCAGTTCTTC
CASSRTGVREQFF
>TRBJ2-7|TRBD1|once|TRBV5-1
TGCGCCAGCAGCTTGGATGGGACAGGGGGCTACGAGCAGTACTTC
CASSLDGTGGYEQYF
>TRBJ1-2|TRBD1|NA|TRBV27
TGTGCCAGCAGTCAGGACAGGGCGGGAGGCTACACCTTC
CASSQDRAGGYTF
>TRBJ1-6|NA|NA|TRBV13
TGTGCCAGCAGCCCCCTCTGGGGCAACAATTCACCCCTCCACTTT
CASSPLWGNNSPLHF